This TCR beta chain comes out of a study of blood T cell repertoires in COVID-19. Per the study methods: Reference gene primers were amplified, and this amplification served to estimate nucleated cell counts. Sequenced by immunoSEQ multiplex PCR; TCRdb stores in-frame clones only, minus some. V and J calls and clone size are given by that table; D and trimming were obtained from the DNA. The repertoire holds around 82,000 clones, 65% to 90% seen once, with 5.5% to 7% in the top ten. Sequencing was performed on peripheral blood. The clonotype was recovered from an elderly man with COVID-19, enrolled during active disease.

CDR3 protein: CASSLGGGSGNTIYF. CDR3 DNA sequence: TGCGCCAGCAGCTTGGGCGGGGGCTCTGGAAACACCATATATTTT. The chain joins TRBV5-1 to TRBJ1-3; D is possibly TRBD1 (5 bases). This CDR3 has 15 amino acids. The germline V gene encodes CDR1 SGHRS and CDR2 YFSETQ. V lost 0 bases, J lost 0 bases, and 7 bases lay in between.